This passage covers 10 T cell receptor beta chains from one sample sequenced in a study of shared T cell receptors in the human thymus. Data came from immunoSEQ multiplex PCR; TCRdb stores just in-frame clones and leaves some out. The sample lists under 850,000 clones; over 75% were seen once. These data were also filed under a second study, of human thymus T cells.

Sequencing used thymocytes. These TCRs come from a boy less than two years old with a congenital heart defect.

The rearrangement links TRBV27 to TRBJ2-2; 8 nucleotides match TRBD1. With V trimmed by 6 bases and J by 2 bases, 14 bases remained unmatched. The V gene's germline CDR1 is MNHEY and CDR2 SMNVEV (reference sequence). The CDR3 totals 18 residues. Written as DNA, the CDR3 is TGTGCCAGCAGAAGACAGGGGCAACTTATTTTTAACACCGGGGAGCTGTTTTTT. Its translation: CASRRQGQLIFNTGELFF.

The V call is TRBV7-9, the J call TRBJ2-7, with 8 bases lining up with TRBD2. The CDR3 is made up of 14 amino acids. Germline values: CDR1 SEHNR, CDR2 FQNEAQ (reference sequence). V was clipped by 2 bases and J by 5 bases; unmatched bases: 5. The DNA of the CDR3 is TGTGCCAGCAGCTTAACAGCGGGAGTCCACGAGCAGTACTTC. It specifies CASSLTAGVHEQYF.

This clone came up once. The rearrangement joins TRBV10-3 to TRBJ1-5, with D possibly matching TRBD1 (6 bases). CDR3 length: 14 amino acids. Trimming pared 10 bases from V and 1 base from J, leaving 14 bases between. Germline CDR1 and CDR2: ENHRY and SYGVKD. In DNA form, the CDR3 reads TGTGCCACCCAGAGGGGGATGAGCAATCAGCCCCAGCATTTT. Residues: CATQRGMSNQPQHF.

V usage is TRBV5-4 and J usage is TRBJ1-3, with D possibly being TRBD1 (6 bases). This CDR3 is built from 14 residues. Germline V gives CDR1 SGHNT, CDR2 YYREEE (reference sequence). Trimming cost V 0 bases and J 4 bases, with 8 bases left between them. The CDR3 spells CASSLGGHGNTIYF. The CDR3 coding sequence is TGTGCCAGCAGCTTGGGGGGGCACGGAAACACCATATATTTT.

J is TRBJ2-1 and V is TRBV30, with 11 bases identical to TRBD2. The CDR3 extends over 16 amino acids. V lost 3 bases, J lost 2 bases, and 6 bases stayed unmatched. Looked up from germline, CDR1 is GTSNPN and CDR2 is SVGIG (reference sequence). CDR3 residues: CAWRTLAGGPYNEQFF. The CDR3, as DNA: TGTGCCTGGAGGACCCTAGCGGGAGGCCCCTACAATGAGCAGTTCTTC. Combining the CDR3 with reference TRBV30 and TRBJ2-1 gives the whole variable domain SQTIHQWPATLVQPVGSPLSLECTVEGTSNPNLYWYRQAAGRGLQLLFYSVGIGQISSEVPQNLSASRPQDRQFILSSKKLLLSDSGFYLCAWRTLAGGPYNEQFFGPGTRLTVL.

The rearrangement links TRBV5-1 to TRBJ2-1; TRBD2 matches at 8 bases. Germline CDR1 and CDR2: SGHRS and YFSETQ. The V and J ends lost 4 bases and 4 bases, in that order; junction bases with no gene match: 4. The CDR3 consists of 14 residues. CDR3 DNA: TGCGCCAGCAGCGGGGGGACTAGTTACAATGAGCAGTTCTTC. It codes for CASSGGTSYNEQFF.

The CDR3 sequence is CASKEGTKETQYF. Written as DNA, the CDR3 is TGTGCCAGCAAAGAGGGGACTAAAGAGACCCAGTACTTC. The genes are TRBV6-5 and TRBJ2-5, with 7 bases that match TRBD2. V was pared by 7 bases and J by 3 bases, with 5 bases of the junction left unmatched. The V gene's germline CDR1 is MNHEY and CDR2 SVGAGI. The CDR3 contains 13 residues.

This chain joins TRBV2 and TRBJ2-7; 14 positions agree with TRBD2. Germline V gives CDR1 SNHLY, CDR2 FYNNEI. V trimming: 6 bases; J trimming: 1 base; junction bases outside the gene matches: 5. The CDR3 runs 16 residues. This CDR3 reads CASRWGLAGVSYEQYF. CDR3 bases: TGTGCCAGCAGGTGGGGACTAGCGGGAGTATCCTACGAGCAGTACTTC.

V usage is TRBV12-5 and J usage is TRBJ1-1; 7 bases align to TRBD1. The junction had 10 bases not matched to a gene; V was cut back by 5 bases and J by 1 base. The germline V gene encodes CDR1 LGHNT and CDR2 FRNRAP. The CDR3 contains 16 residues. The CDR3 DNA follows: TGTGCTAGTGGTCCCCGGGACAGTGGAGAGAACACTGAAGCTTTCTTT. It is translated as CASGPRDSGENTEAFF. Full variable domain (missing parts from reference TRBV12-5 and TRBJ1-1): DARVTQTPRHKVTEMGQEVTMRCQPILGHNTVFWYRQTMMQGLELLAYFRNRAPLDDSGMPKDRFSAEMPDATLATLKIQPSEPRDSAVYFCASGPRDSGENTEAFFGQGTRLTVV.

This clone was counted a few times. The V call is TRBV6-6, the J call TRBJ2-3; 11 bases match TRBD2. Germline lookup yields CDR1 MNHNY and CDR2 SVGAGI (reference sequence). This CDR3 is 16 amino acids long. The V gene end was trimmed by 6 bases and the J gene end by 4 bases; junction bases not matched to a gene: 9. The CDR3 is CASSPRTSGRSDTQYF. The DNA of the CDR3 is TGTGCCAGCAGCCCCAGGACTAGCGGGCGCTCAGATACGCAGTATTTT.